This TCR beta chain was recovered during a study of technical replicates of blood from several donors (dated by TCRdb to the late 2010s). Receptor amplification or capture employed the immunoSEQ multiplex PCR assay. TCRdb retrieved this table from immuneACCESS and kept in-frame rearrangements only. Not all clones are present; in checked studies, unresolved V genes account for under half, and no reason is known for the remainder. The sample yields approximately 80,000 clones; roughly 98% were counted once. Together, the top ten hold roughly 0.15% of the sample. Comments on this clone: This receptor's antigen is unknown. No per-base quality is available; no much larger clone lies one base away.

The CDR3 runs 14 amino acids, cysteine and phenylalanine included. Left in the record is the CDR3 DNA by itself, 42 bases read in frame from the first base. V and J are trimmed by 3 bases and 7 bases, and the gene matches miss 7 bases of the junction. The CDR1 and CDR2 encoded by the germline V gene are MNHNS and SASEGT. This TCR came from a human donor in good health. Sequenced material: T cells isolated from PBMCs. The rearrangement combines TRBV6-1 with TRBJ2-5; TRBD1 matches 8 bases in the middle. The CDR3 region: CASSEGQAIGTQYF. The DNA sequence is TGTGCCAGCAGTGAGGGACAGGCCATAGGGACCCAGTACTTC.